This entry is about one TCR beta chain. Graft samples were processed, releasing intraepithelial and lamina propria lymphocytes. This sample was taken from a study of graft-versus-host responses after intestinal transplantation. Study-level background: Transplant types were multivisceral, liver-intestinal, or isolated intestinal. The recipients all started with anti-thymocyte globulin induction and then took tacrolimus and steroids for around three years.

This CDR3 spans 14 amino acids. Assay used: immunoSEQ multiplex PCR; TCRdb lists only in-frame clones, some missing. Of just under 30,000 clones listed, 80% are singletons. The clonotype was recovered from a human patient who received an intestinal transplant, so some T cells may come from the graft donor. The chain is built from TRBV21-1 and TRBJ2-3; the DNA was not compared with TRBD2, the D call given in the table. TRBV21-1 is noted as a pseudogene. This specimen consisted of ileum tissue, obtained 98 days after intestinal transplantation. CDR3 protein: CAAVKGGRSDTQYF. DNA for the CDR3: TGTGCCGCGGTGAAGGGGGGGAGGTCAGATACGCAGTATTTT.